This T cell receptor beta chain was retrieved from a study of blood T cells in healthy people across ages. This clonotype was found a few times. With 0 bases removed from V and 1 base from J, the gap between germline ends came to 8 bases. CDR1 and CDR2 (germline): SGHRS, YFSETQ. The CDR3 is 14 amino acids. Using a J-beta primer mix together with a sample-barcoded 5' primer, a second PCR was run for roughly 6 to 12 cycles. TCRdb reprocessed the 5' RACE reads with MiXCR, giving one entry per CDR3 protein. This table holds roughly 680,000 distinct CDR3 sequences, about 52% found once. The chain joins TRBV5-1 to TRBJ2-7; the D is unclear. The specimen was blood. The sequence was obtained from a woman aged 60-70 years in good health. Written as DNA, the CDR3 is TGCGCCAGCAGCTTGGCAACTCCGTCCTACGAGCAGTACTTC. It specifies CASSLATPSYEQYF.